The 16 T cell receptor beta chains listed next were all sequenced from one sample in a study of shared clonotypes between healthy human individuals. Sequencing was performed with immunoSEQ multiplex PCR; in TCRdb, only in-frame clones are kept and a portion is missing. The data contain about 1,500,000 clones, roughly 96% of them singletons. The sequenced sample was naive CD4+ T cells sorted from blood. This sample's subset: CD45RA+ positively selected. These receptors were obtained from a man aged 25 to 45 in good health.

The rearrangement links TRBV6-1 to TRBJ2-7; 9 bases map to TRBD2. CDR1 MNHNS and CDR2 SASEGT come from the germline V gene. The V gene end was trimmed by 3 bases and the J gene end by 0 bases; junction bases not matched to a gene: 6. This CDR3 comprises 16 residues. The CDR3 spells CASSDSRLADSYEQYF. CDR3 bases: TGTGCCAGCAGTGATTCAAGACTAGCGGACTCCTACGAGCAGTACTTC.

The genes are TRBV10-2 and TRBJ1-4, with D maybe TRBD1 (6 bases). V gave up 7 bases and J gave up 7 bases, with 16 bases separating them. This CDR3 has 14 residues. Germline-derived CDR1 and CDR2 are WSHSY and SAAADI. DNA for the CDR3: TGCGCCAGCACCGAAACAGGGTCGGGTGAAAAACTGTTTTTT. This encodes CASTETGSGEKLFF.

The J gene is TRBJ2-7, the V gene TRBV29-1, with TRBD1 matching over 11 bases. V lost 7 bases, J lost 4 bases, and 9 bases stayed unmatched. The germline V gene encodes CDR1 SQVTM and CDR2 ANQGSEA. The CDR3 has 14 amino acids. CDR3 in amino acids: CSGAPGTGGYEQYF. The CDR3 nucleotides read TGCAGCGGGGCCCCCGGGACAGGGGGGTACGAGCAGTACTTC.

This chain connects TRBV25-1 to TRBJ1-1; 9 nucleotides agree with TRBD1. This CDR3 is built from 16 residues. Trimming removed 2 bases from V and 0 bases from J; junction bases left unmatched: 4. CDR1 is MGHDK, CDR2 SYGVNS, per germline. The CDR3 loop is CASSERWTGVNTEAFF. CDR3 in DNA: TGTGCCAGCAGTGAACGCTGGACAGGGGTGAACACTGAAGCTTTCTTT.

V usage is TRBV18 and J usage is TRBJ2-3; D possibly corresponds to TRBD2 (6 bases). CDR1 and CDR2 from the germline V gene are KGHSH and LQKENI. The V end was cut by 3 bases, the J end by 4 bases, with 14 bases between. The CDR3 loop spans 15 amino acids. The CDR3 DNA is TGTGCCAGCTCACCTCGGACTAAAAGAGCAGATACGCAGTATTTT. It encodes CASSPRTKRADTQYF. Using reference TRBV18 and TRBJ2-3 for the parts outside the CDR3, the full variable domain is NAGVMQNPRHLVRRRGQEARLRCSPMKGHSHVYWYRQLPEEGLKFMVYLQKENIIDESGMPKERFSAEFPKEGPSILRIQQVVRGDSAAYFCASSPRTKRADTQYFGPGTRLTVL.

With respect to this clone: The sample contains more than one DNA sequence encoding this CDR3. The CDR3 loop is CASSLDPSSYEQYF. CDR3 DNA: TGCGCCAGCAGCTTGGATCCGTCCTCCTACGAGCAGTACTTC. The chain is built from TRBV5-1 and TRBJ2-7, with unresolved D. Trimming removed 0 bases at V and 0 bases at J, with 7 bases between. The CDR3 has 14 amino acids. The germline V gene has CDR1 SGHRS and CDR2 YFSETQ.

Concerning this clone: Other DNA sequences within the sample encode an identical CDR3. The CDR3 loop is CASSLVRGSYEQYF. Written as DNA, the CDR3 is TGTGCCAGCAGCTTAGTTAGGGGTTCCTACGAGCAGTACTTC. The genes are TRBV11-2 and TRBJ2-7; perhaps TRBD1 as D (5 bases). There are 14 residues in the CDR3. Looked up from germline, CDR1 is SGHAT and CDR2 is FQNNGV. The germline V and J ends were trimmed by 1 base and 1 base, with 8 bases remaining between them.

The chain carries TRBV9 and TRBJ2-3; 12 bases line up with TRBD2. V lost 4 bases to trimming and J lost 4 bases; unmatched junction nucleotides: 4. Germline loops: CDR1 SGDLS, CDR2 YYNGEE. The CDR3 runs to 15 residues. Here the CDR3 reads CASSRTSGNADTQYF. The CDR3 bases are TGTGCCAGCAGCAGGACTAGCGGGAATGCAGATACGCAGTATTTT. Using reference TRBV9 and TRBJ2-3 for the parts outside the CDR3, the full variable domain is DSGVTQTPKHLITATGQRVTLRCSPRSGDLSVYWYQQSLDQGLQFLIQYYNGEERAKGNILERFSAQQFPDLHSELNLSSLELGDSALYFCASSRTSGNADTQYFGPGTRLTVL.

The chain carries TRBV11-3 and TRBJ2-1; weak D call: TRBD2 (6 bases). The germline CDR1 and CDR2 sequences are SGHNT and YENEEA. There are 15 residues in the CDR3. Deletions cut 5 bases from V and 1 base from J, with 12 bases between. Here the CDR3 reads CASSQVRGSYNEQFF. The CDR3 region has the DNA TGTGCCAGCAGCCAAGTCCGGGGGTCCTACAATGAGCAGTTCTTC.

V is TRBV10-3 and J is TRBJ2-7, with D possibly being TRBD1 (5 bases). V was cut by 2 bases and J by 2 bases, with 7 bases left in between. The CDR3 extends over 13 amino acids. From germline, CDR1 is ENHRY and CDR2 SYGVKD. CDR3 sequence: CAISERGPYEQYF. For the CDR3, the DNA is TGTGCCATCAGTGAGAGGGGCCCCTACGAGCAGTACTTC.

V is TRBV2 and J is TRBJ2-2; D remains unclear. Germline loops: CDR1 SNHLY, CDR2 FYNNEI. This CDR3 comprises 16 residues. V was pared by 7 bases and J by 1 base, with 16 bases between. The CDR3 bases are TGTGCCAGCACGCCCACGGGTTCCCGGAACACCGGGGAGCTGTTTTTT. Translated: CASTPTGSRNTGELFF.

The chain recombines TRBV7-2 with TRBJ2-7; TRBD2 aligns across 10 bases. There are 16 residues in the CDR3. CDR1 SGHTA and CDR2 FQGNSA come from the germline V gene. The V gene end was trimmed by 7 bases and the J gene end by 4 bases; junction bases not matched to a gene: 13. CDR3 bases: TGTGCCAGCACTAGGACTAGCGGTTTCAGTATTTACGAGCAGTACTTC. It codes for CASTRTSGFSIYEQYF. The full variable domain, in which reference TRBV7-2 and TRBJ2-7 provide the parts outside the CDR3, is GAGVSQSPSNKVTEKGKDVELRCDPISGHTALYWYRQSLGQGLEFLIYFQGNSAPDKSGLPSDRFSAERTGGSVSTLTIQRTQQEDSAVYLCASTRTSGFSIYEQYFGPGTRLTVT.

The rearrangement links TRBV4-1 to TRBJ2-1; TRBD1 is a possible D gene (6 bases). This CDR3 is built from 15 residues. In germline, CDR1 is MGHRA, CDR2 YSYEKL. Trimming pared 1 base from V and 8 bases from J, leaving 15 bases between. The CDR3 is CASSQGPMGTYEQFF. In DNA, the CDR3 is TGCGCCAGCAGCCAAGGACCGATGGGGACATATGAGCAGTTCTTC.

The chain uses TRBV5-1 and TRBJ2-4, with a weak D call TRBD2 (5 bases). The CDR3 sequence is 14 residues long. With 4 bases removed from V and 0 bases from J, the gap between germline ends came to 8 bases. Germline CDR1 reads SGHRS; CDR2 reads YFSETQ. The CDR3 loop is CASSLEGAKNIQYF. In DNA, the CDR3 is TGCGCCAGCAGCCTCGAGGGAGCCAAAAACATTCAGTACTTC.

J is TRBJ1-1 and V is TRBV11-2; possible D gene TRBD1, 6 bases. Deletions cut 6 bases from V and 7 bases from J, with 15 bases between. Germline V gives CDR1 SGHAT, CDR2 FQNNGV. CDR3 length: 13 residues. CDR3 nucleotide sequence: TGTGCCAGCAGGAACCGAGACAGGATTGAAGCTTTCTTT. It yields the protein CASRNRDRIEAFF.

As for this clone: This CDR3 is also generated by other DNA sequences in the sample. This chain connects TRBV9 to TRBJ1-1; D is uncertain. Per germline, CDR1 SGDLS and CDR2 YYNGEE. The ends were cut back, 0 bases at V and 2 bases at J, with 5 bases in the middle. The CDR3 length is 13 residues. The CDR3 sequence is CASSVASNTEAFF. The CDR3, as DNA: TGTGCCAGCAGCGTAGCGAGCAACACTGAAGCTTTCTTT.